The 12 T cell receptor beta chains below were found in one sample sequenced in a study of T cell responses to AZD1222 COVID-19 vaccine. TCRdb's table, derived via immunoSEQ multiplex PCR, lists solely in-frame clones and lacks some. The sample lists about 150,000 clones; over 80% were seen once. The sequences come from peripheral blood, collected 28 days after the second AZD1222 dose. These receptors were taken from an adult who received the AZD1222 COVID-19 vaccine.

The J gene is TRBJ1-4, the V gene TRBV14; possibly TRBD1 for D (6 bases). Per the germline V gene, CDR1 is SGHDN and CDR2 is FVKESK. Trimming shortened V by 4 bases and J by 0 bases, and 18 bases separated the two germline ends. The CDR3 loop spans 18 amino acids. Written as DNA, the CDR3 is TGTGCCAGCAGCCCGCAGTTGGGGGGCCATGCAACTAATGAAAAACTGTTTTTT. Encoded protein: CASSPQLGGHATNEKLFF. Looking up the rest from reference TRBV14 and TRBJ1-4 gives the full variable domain: EAGVTQFPSHSVIEKGQTVTLRCDPISGHDNLYWYRRVMGKEIKFLLHFVKESKQDESGMPNNRFLAERTGGTYSTLKVQPAELEDSGVYFCASSPQLGGHATNEKLFFGSGTQLSVL.

This rearrangement joins TRBV14 to TRBJ2-1; the match to TRBD2 covers 9 bases. Trimming removed 4 bases from V and 7 bases from J; junction bases left unmatched: 11. The CDR3 has 16 residues. Germline V CDR1 and CDR2: SGHDN, FVKESK. CDR3 amino acids: CASSLTASGRLNEQFF. In DNA, the CDR3 is TGTGCCAGCAGCCTCACAGCCAGCGGGAGGCTTAATGAGCAGTTCTTC. Looking up the rest from reference TRBV14 and TRBJ2-1 gives the full variable domain: EAGVTQFPSHSVIEKGQTVTLRCDPISGHDNLYWYRRVMGKEIKFLLHFVKESKQDESGMPNNRFLAERTGGTYSTLKVQPAELEDSGVYFCASSLTASGRLNEQFFGPGTRLTVL.

The V call is TRBV12-3 or TRBV12-4, the J call TRBJ2-7; D remains unclear. The V end was cut by 7 bases, the J end by 2 bases, with 12 bases between. CDR3 length: 13 amino acids. This CDR3 reads CASTPMGTYEQYF. Written as DNA, the CDR3 is TGTGCCAGCACCCCGATGGGTACCTACGAGCAGTACTTC.

Here the CDR3 reads CATSRDREFYGYTF. Here the CDR3 DNA reads TGTGCCACCAGCAGAGACCGGGAGTTCTATGGCTACACCTTC. The chain combines TRBV15 with TRBJ1-2, with D uncertain. This CDR3 comprises 14 residues. V was trimmed by 0 bases and J by 4 bases, leaving 9 bases between them. The germline CDR1 and CDR2 sequences are LNHNV and YYDKDF (reference sequence).

The CDR3 sequence is CSVEVPKNGYGYTF. CDR3 bases: TGCAGCGTTGAAGTCCCCAAGAACGGCTATGGCTACACCTTC. V and J are TRBV29-1 and TRBJ1-2; D is ambiguous. V was pared by 1 base and J by 4 bases, with 13 bases between. The CDR3 has 14 residues. Germline CDR1 SQVTM, CDR2 ANQGSEA.

V gene TRBV5-6 combines with J gene TRBJ1-1, with D unresolved. V lost 1 base and J lost 5, with 9 bases in between. Germline loops: CDR1 SGHDT, CDR2 YYEEEE. The CDR3 extends over 13 amino acids. CDR3 sequence reads: CASSLPPGTEAFF. The CDR3 DNA is TGTGCCAGCAGCTTGCCCCCGGGGACTGAAGCTTTCTTT. Full variable domain (remainder filled in from reference TRBV5-6 and TRBJ1-1): DAGVTQSPTHLIKTRGQQVTLRCSPKSGHDTVSWYQQALGQGPQFIFQYYEEEERQRGNFPDRFSGHQFPNYSSELNVNALLLGDSALYLCASSLPPGTEAFFGQGTRLTVV.

The table lists this clone with a few counts. This chain links TRBV2 with TRBJ2-3; 7 positions agree with TRBD2. The CDR3 totals 14 residues. Trimming at V came to 4 bases and at J to 5 bases, leaving 6 bases not matched to a gene. Looked up from germline, CDR1 is SNHLY and CDR2 is FYNNEI. DNA of the CDR3: TGTGCCAGCAGTGGGCGGACTAGTCGAGATACGCAGTATTTT. It codes for CASSGRTSRDTQYF.

This clone turned up a few times. The chain joins TRBV2 to TRBJ2-5, with 7 bases lining up with TRBD2. This CDR3 contains 14 residues. V shed 7 bases and J 4 bases; nucleotides not matched to a gene: 9. Germline V gene data show CDR1 as SNHLY and CDR2 as FYNNEI. The CDR3 nucleotides read TGTGCCAGCACGGTCCAGACTAGCAGAGAGACCCAGTACTTC. Translation: CASTVQTSRETQYF.

This clone was picked up one time. This sequence joins TRBV5-1 and TRBJ2-7; 8 bases align to TRBD1. This CDR3 has 15 residues. CDR1 and CDR2 from the germline V gene are SGHRS and YFSETQ. The trim removed 5 bases at V and 1 base at J, leaving 8 bases unmatched. CDR3 in amino acids: CASRPRQGTSYEQYF. The CDR3 DNA sequence: TGCGCCAGCAGACCCCGACAGGGGACATCCTACGAGCAGTACTTC.

This clone showed up just a few times. This chain links TRBV6-5 with TRBJ1-3; TRBD1 aligns across 8 bases. The CDR3 runs to 14 residues. V lost 6 bases to trimming and J lost 10 bases; unmatched junction nucleotides: 11. Per the germline V gene, CDR1 is MNHEY and CDR2 is SVGAGI. CDR3 sequence: CASRLTGGEKTIYF. CDR3 nucleotides: TGTGCCAGCAGACTTACAGGGGGTGAAAAAACCATATATTTT.

The J gene is TRBJ2-1, the V gene TRBV28; 8 bases match TRBD2. J gave up 3 bases and V 6 bases, and 7 bases lay outside the gene matches. CDR3 length: 15 amino acids. The germline V gene encodes CDR1 MDHEN and CDR2 SYDVKM. CDR3 residues: CASRSGLVGYNEQFF. The CDR3 bases are TGTGCCAGCAGATCGGGACTAGTGGGCTACAATGAGCAGTTCTTC.

The chain recombines TRBV2 with TRBJ1-3; 9 positions match TRBD1. Germline trimming cut 6 bases from V and 2 bases from J; bases unmatched to any gene: 5. Looked up from germline, CDR1 is SNHLY and CDR2 is FYNNEI. The CDR3 is 15 amino acids. The CDR3 region is CASRAGTGTGNTIYF. CDR3 in DNA: TGTGCCAGCAGAGCCGGGACAGGGACTGGAAACACCATATATTTT.